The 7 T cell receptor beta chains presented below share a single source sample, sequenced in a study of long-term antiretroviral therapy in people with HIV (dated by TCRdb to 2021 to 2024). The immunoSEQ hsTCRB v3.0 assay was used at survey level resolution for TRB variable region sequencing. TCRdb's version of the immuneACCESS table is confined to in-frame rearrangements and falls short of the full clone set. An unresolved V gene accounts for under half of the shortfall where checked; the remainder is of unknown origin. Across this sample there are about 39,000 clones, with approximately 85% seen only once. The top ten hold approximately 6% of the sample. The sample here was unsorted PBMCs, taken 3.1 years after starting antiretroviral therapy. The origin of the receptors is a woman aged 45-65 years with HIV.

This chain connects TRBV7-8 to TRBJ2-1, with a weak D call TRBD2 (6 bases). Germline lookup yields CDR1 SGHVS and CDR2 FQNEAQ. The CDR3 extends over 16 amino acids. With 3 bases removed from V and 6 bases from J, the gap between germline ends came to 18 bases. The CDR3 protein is CASSLVAAGLVNEQFF. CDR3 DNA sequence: TGTGCCAGCAGCTTGGTTGCGGCGGGGCTTGTCAATGAGCAGTTCTTC.

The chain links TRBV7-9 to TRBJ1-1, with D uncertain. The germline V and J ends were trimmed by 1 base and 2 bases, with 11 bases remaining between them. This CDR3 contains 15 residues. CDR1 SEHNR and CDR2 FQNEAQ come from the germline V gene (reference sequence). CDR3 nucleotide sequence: TGTGCCAGCAGCTTAGTCACTCTTATCAACACTGAAGCTTTCTTT. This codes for CASSLVTLINTEAFF.

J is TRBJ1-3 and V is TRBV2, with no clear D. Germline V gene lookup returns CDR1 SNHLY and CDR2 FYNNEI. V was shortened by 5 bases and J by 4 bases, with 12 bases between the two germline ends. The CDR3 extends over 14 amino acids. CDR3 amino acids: CASSSLGFGNTIYF. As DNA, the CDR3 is TGTGCCAGCAGTTCGCTAGGTTTCGGAAACACCATATATTTT. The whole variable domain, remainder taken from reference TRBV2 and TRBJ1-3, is EPEVTQTPSHQVTQMGQEVILRCVPISNHLYFYWYRQILGQKVEFLVSFYNNEISEKSEIFDDQFSVERPDGSNFTLKIRSTKLEDSAMYFCASSSLGFGNTIYFGEGSWLTVV.

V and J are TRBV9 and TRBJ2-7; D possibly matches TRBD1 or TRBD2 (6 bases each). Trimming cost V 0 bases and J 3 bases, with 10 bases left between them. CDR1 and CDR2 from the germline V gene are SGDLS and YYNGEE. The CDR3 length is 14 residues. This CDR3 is CASSVAGGDYEQYF. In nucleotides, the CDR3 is TGTGCCAGCAGCGTAGCCGGGGGCGACTACGAGCAGTACTTC.

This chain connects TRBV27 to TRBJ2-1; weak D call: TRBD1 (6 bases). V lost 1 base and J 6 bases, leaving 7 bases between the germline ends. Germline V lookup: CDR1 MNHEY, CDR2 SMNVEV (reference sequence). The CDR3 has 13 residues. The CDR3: CASSLLGANEQFF. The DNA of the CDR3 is TGTGCCAGCAGTTTATTGGGGGCCAATGAGCAGTTCTTC.

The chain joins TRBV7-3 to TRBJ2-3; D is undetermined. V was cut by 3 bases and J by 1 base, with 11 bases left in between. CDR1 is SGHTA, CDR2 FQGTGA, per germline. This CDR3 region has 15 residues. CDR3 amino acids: CASSLQSPGTDTQYF. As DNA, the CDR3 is TGTGCCAGCAGCTTGCAGTCCCCCGGCACAGATACGCAGTATTTT. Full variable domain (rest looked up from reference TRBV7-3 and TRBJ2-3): GAGVSQTPSNKVTEKGKYVELRCDPISGHTALYWYRQSLGQGPEFLIYFQGTGAADDSGLPNDRFFAVRPEGSVSTLKIQRTERGDSAVYLCASSLQSPGTDTQYFGPGTRLTVL.

CDR3 bases: TGTGCCAGCAGTTTTGGGATGGGCACTGAAGCTTTCTTT. This gives the protein CASSFGMGTEAFF. This chain links TRBV27 with TRBJ1-1; D uncertain. Trimming cost V 3 bases and J 4 bases, with 9 bases left between them. The CDR3 is 13 residues long. Germline CDR1 is MNHEY and CDR2 is SMNVEV (reference sequence).